These 8 T cell receptor beta chains were sequenced from one sample in a study of cytomegalovirus exposure and HLA in healthy donors. The assay was immunoSEQ multiplex PCR, and TCRdb's table has in-frame clones only and misses some. This sample has some 150,000 clones, with roughly 89% found just once. Specimen: PBMCs. All receptors come from a woman younger than 30 in good health and CMV-seropositive.

The J gene is TRBJ1-2, the V gene TRBV14; weak D call: TRBD1 (5 bases). The V end was cut by 1 base, the J end by 4 bases, with 10 bases between. Per germline, CDR1 SGHDN and CDR2 FVKESK. This CDR3 comprises 14 residues. The CDR3 reads CASSQVQGFYGYTF. Here the CDR3 DNA reads TGTGCCAGCAGCCAAGTCCAGGGATTCTATGGCTACACCTTC.

The genes are TRBV7-6 and TRBJ2-5; 8 bases map to TRBD1. Looked up from germline, CDR1 is SGHVS and CDR2 is FNYEAQ. The CDR3 is made up of 14 amino acids. V was clipped by 5 bases and J by 5 bases; unmatched bases: 7. The DNA for the CDR3 is TGTGCCAGCAGCCCAAGGACAGGGACGGAGACCCAGTACTTC. Protein: CASSPRTGTETQYF. Full variable domain (missing parts from reference TRBV7-6 and TRBJ2-5): GAGVSQSPRYKVTKRGQDVALRCDPISGHVSLYWYRQALGQGPEFLTYFNYEAQQDKSGLPNDRFSAERPEGSISTLTIQRTEQRDSAMYRCASSPRTGTETQYFGPGTRLLVL.

This sequence joins TRBV5-1 and TRBJ2-3; TRBD2 might be the D (5 bases). Germline lookup yields CDR1 SGHRS and CDR2 YFSETQ. V was clipped by 0 bases and J by 4 bases, with 9 bases between them. There are 14 residues in the CDR3. Here the CDR3 DNA reads TGCGCCAGCAGCTTGGCCGCGGGCGCAGATACGCAGTATTTT. Translating gives CASSLAAGADTQYF.

The rearrangement uses TRBV5-1 and TRBJ1-2; D is unclear. V was trimmed by 3 bases and J by 7 bases, leaving 16 bases between them. CDR1 and CDR2 (germline): SGHRS, YFSETQ. The CDR3 has 14 amino acids. The CDR3 loop reads CASSWAGEAGGYTF. The CDR3 DNA is TGCGCCAGCAGCTGGGCCGGGGAGGCGGGTGGCTACACCTTC.

The chain links TRBV13 to TRBJ2-3; TRBD1 matches at 9 bases. The junction had 2 bases not matched to a gene; V was cut back by 3 bases and J by 1 base. The germline gives CDR1 PRHDT, CDR2 FYEKMQ (reference sequence). CDR3 length equals 15 residues. The CDR3 DNA sequence: TGTGCCAGCAGCTTTAGGACAGGGGGCACAGATACGCAGTATTTT. Encoded protein: CASSFRTGGTDTQYF.

This chain joins TRBV28 and TRBJ1-5; no reliable D call. CDR3 length equals 17 residues. Trimming took 6 bases from V and 1 from J, leaving 19 bases between them. Germline V gene lookup returns CDR1 MDHEN and CDR2 SYDVKM. The CDR3 loop is CASSPPRGGRSNQPQHF. DNA for the CDR3: TGTGCCAGCAGCCCTCCCAGAGGAGGGAGAAGCAATCAGCCCCAGCATTTT.

The V call is TRBV18, the J call TRBJ1-1; D is unclear. V lost 6 bases to trimming and J lost 4 bases, with 12 bases between them. The CDR3 length is 13 residues. Germline loops: CDR1 KGHSH, CDR2 LQKENI. DNA for the CDR3: TGTGCCAGCTCGACGAGCGGAGGCACTGAAGCTTTCTTT. It yields the protein CASSTSGGTEAFF.

This rearrangement joins TRBV15 to TRBJ1-5; D unresolved. The V end lost 1 base, the J end lost 4 bases, and 14 bases lay between the germline ends. This CDR3 comprises 16 residues. Germline loops: CDR1 LNHNV, CDR2 YYDKDF (reference sequence). In nucleotides, the CDR3 is TGTGCCACCAGCAGAGGAGGGATGAACCATAATCAGCCCCAGCATTTT. Protein: CATSRGGMNHNQPQHF.